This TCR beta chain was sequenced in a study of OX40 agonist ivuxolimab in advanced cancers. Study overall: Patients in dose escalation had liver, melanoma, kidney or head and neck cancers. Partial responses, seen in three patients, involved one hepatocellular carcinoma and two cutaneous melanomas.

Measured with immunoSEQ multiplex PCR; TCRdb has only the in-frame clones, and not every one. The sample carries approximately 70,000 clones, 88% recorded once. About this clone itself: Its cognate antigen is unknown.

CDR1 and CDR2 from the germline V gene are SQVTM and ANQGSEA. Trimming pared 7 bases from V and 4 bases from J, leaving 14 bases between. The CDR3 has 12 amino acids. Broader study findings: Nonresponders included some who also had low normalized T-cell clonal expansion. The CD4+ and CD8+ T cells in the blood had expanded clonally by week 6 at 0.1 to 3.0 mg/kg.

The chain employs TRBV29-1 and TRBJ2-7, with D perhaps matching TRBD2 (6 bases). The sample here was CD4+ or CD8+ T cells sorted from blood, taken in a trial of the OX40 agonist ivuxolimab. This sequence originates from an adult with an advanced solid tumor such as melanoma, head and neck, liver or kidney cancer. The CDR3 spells CSALGGGYEQYF. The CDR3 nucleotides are TGCAGCGCCCTAGGTGGGGGGTACGAGCAGTACTTC.